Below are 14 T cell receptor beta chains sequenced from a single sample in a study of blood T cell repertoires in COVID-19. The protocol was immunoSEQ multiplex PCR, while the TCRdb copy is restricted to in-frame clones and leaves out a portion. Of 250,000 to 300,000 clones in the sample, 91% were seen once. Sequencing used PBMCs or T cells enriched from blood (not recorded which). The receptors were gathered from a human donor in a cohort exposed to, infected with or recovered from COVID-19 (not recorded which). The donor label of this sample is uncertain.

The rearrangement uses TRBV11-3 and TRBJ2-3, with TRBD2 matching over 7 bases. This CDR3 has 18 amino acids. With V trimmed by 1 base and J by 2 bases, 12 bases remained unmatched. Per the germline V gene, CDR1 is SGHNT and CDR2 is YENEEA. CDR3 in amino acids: CASSLAPRLAPDTDTQYF. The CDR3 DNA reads TGTGCCAGCAGCTTAGCCCCCAGACTAGCACCCGACACAGATACGCAGTATTTT.

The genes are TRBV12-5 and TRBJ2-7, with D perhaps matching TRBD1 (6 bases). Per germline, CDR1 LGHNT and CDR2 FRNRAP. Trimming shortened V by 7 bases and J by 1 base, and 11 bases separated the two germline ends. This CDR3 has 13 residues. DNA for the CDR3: TGTGCTAGTGCTGTCGGACAGTCCTACGAGCAGTACTTC. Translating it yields CASAVGQSYEQYF.

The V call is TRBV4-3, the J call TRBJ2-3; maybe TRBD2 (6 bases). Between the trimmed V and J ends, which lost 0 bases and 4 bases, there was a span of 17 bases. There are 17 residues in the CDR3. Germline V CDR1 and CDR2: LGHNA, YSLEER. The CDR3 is CASSQDRRTNPPDTQYF. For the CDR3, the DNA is TGCGCCAGCAGCCAAGATCGCCGGACTAACCCCCCAGATACGCAGTATTTT.

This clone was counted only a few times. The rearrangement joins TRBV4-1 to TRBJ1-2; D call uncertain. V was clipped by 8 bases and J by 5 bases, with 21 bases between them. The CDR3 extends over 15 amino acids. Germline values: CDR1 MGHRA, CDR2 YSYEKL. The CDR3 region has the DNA TGCGCCAGCGGACTGTTGACCGATCCTATGTATGGCTACACCTTC. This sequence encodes CASGLLTDPMYGYTF.

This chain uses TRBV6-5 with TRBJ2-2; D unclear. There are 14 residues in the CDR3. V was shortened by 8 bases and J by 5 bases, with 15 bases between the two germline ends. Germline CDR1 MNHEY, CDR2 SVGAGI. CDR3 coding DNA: TGTGCCAGCGAAGCCCGTCGGGTAACCGGGGAGCTGTTTTTT. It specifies CASEARRVTGELFF.

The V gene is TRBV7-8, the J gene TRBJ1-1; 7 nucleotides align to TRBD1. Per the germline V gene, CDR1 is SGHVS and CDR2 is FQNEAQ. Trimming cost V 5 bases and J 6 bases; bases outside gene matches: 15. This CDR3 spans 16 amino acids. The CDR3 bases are TGTGCCAGCAGCCCCCGAGAAAGGACAGGCGGGCCTGAAGCTTTCTTT. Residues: CASSPRERTGGPEAFF.

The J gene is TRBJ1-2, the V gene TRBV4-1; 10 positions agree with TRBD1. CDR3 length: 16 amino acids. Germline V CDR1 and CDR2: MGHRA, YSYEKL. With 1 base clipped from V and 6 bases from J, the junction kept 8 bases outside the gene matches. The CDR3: CASSQGWDRGRDGYTF. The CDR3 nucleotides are TGCGCCAGCAGCCAAGGGTGGGACAGGGGTAGAGATGGCTACACCTTC.

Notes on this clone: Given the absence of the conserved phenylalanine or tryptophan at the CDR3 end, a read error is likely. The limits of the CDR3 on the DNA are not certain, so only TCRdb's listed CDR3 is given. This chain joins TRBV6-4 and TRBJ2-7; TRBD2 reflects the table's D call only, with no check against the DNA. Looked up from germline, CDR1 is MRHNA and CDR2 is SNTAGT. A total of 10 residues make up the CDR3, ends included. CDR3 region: CASSDDPLII.

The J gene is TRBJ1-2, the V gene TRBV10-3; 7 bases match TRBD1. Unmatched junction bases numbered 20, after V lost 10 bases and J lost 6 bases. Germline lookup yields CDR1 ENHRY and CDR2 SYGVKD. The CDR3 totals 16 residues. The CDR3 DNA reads TGTGCCACCGTGCAAGGTTCACAGGGGTTAACTGATGGCTACACCTTC. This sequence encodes CATVQGSQGLTDGYTF.

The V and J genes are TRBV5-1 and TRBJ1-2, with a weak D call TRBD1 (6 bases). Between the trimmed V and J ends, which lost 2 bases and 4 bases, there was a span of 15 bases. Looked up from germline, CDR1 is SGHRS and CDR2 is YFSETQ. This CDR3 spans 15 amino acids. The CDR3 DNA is TGCGCCAGCAGCTTTTTCAGGGGCGGGGGCTATGGCTACACCTTC. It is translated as CASSFFRGGGYGYTF.

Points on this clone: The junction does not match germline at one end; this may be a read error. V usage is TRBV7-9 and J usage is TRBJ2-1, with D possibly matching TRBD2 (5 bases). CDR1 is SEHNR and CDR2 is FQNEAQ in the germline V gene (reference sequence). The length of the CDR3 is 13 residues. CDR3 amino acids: CASSLATYNEQFF. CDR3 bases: TGTGCCAGCAGCCTAGCCACATACAATGAGCAGTTCTTC.

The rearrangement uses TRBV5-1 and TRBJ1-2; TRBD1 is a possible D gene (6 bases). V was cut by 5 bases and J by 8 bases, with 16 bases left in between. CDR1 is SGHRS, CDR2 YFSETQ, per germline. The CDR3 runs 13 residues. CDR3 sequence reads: CASRWGPYSGYTF. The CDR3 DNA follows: TGCGCCAGCAGATGGGGGCCTTATAGCGGCTACACCTTC.

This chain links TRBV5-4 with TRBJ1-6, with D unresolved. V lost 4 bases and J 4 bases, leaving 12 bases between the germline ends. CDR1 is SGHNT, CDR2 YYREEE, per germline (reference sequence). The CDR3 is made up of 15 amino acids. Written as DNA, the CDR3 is TGTGCCAGCAGCCCCGCCGGGGTTTATAATTCACCCCTCCACTTT. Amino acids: CASSPAGVYNSPLHF.

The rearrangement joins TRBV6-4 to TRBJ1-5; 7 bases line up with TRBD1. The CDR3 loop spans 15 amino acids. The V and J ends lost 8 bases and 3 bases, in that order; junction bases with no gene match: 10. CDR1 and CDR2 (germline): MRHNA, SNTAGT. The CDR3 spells CASSPGTESNQPQHF. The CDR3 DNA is TGTGCCAGCTCCCCCGGGACAGAGTCCAATCAGCCCCAGCATTTT.